These 23 T cell receptor beta chains originate from one sample sequenced in a study of blood T cell repertoires in COVID-19 (TCRdb year 2020). The library was prepared using the immunoSEQ multiplex PCR assay. Held by TCRdb, this immuneACCESS table contains in-frame sequences only and omits some clones. Under half of the omission traces to an unresolved V gene where checked; the cause of the rest is unknown. The sample table contains some 87,000 clones; only one count was recorded for roughly 89% of them. The ten largest clonotypes hold about 3.7% of the sample. The source material was peripheral blood. The receptors were sampled from a woman between 65 and 79 years old with acute or convalescent COVID-19.

The V call is TRBV10-3, the J call TRBJ2-1; 9 positions match TRBD1. The junction had 2 bases not matched to a gene; V was cut back by 4 bases and J by 4 bases. The CDR3 sequence is 14 residues long. Looked up from germline, CDR1 is ENHRY and CDR2 is SYGVKD. CDR3 sequence reads: CAISGGTGYNEQFF. For the CDR3, the DNA is TGTGCCATCAGTGGGGGGACAGGGTACAATGAGCAGTTCTTC.

The chain recombines TRBV25-1 with TRBJ1-2; 7 bases are a match to TRBD1. CDR1 and CDR2 from the germline V gene are MGHDK and SYGVNS. V trimming: 4 bases; J trimming: 0 bases; junction bases outside the gene matches: 5. The CDR3 covers 15 residues. In nucleotides, the CDR3 is TGTGCCAGCAGTGCGCAAGGGACAGCTAACTATGGCTACACCTTC. Translating it yields CASSAQGTANYGYTF.

This chain connects TRBV24-1 to TRBJ2-1, with D possibly TRBD2 on 5 matching bases. The CDR3 is made up of 14 amino acids. Trimming shortened V by 5 bases and J by 5 bases, and 12 bases separated the two germline ends. CDR1 is KGHDR, CDR2 SFDVKD, per germline. The CDR3 is CATSGTRFNNEQFF. The CDR3 region has the DNA TGTGCCACCAGTGGCACTAGATTCAACAATGAGCAGTTCTTC.

This clone showed up just a few times. J is TRBJ1-5 and V is TRBV27; D gene uncertain. Trimming removed 6 bases from V and 9 bases from J, with 15 bases in between. The CDR3 is 13 amino acids. Looked up from germline, CDR1 is MNHEY and CDR2 is SMNVEV (reference sequence). CDR3 amino acids: CASSAANLGPQHF. DNA of the CDR3: TGTGCCAGCAGCGCAGCGAACCTAGGGCCCCAGCATTTT.

The V call is TRBV6-5, the J call TRBJ2-1; maybe TRBD1 (6 bases). CDR3 length: 15 residues. V lost 6 bases and J 5 bases, leaving 17 bases between the germline ends. The germline V gene has CDR1 MNHEY and CDR2 SVGAGI. This CDR3 reads CASSSDRSGNNEQFF. CDR3 DNA sequence: TGTGCCAGCAGCTCCGACAGGTCAGGTAACAATGAGCAGTTCTTC.

This clone has just one count. For the CDR3, the DNA is TGTGCCAGCTCACCAGAGGGTGCGGCAGATACGCAGTATTTT. It codes for CASSPEGAADTQYF. The chain employs TRBV18 and TRBJ2-3; a weak D match, TRBD2 (5 bases). Trimming removed 2 bases at V and 4 bases at J, with 10 bases between. This CDR3 is built from 14 residues. Germline CDR1 KGHSH, CDR2 LQKENI.

This chain uses TRBV7-9 with TRBJ1-1; TRBD1 aligns across 8 bases. V dropped 5 bases and J dropped 0; count of bases not matched to a gene: 17. Germline assignment: CDR1 SEHNR and CDR2 FQNEAQ (reference sequence). The CDR3 is made up of 19 amino acids. The CDR3 bases are TGTGCCAGCAGCCCGAACCGCCAGGGGGCGCTTTGGGTGAACACTGAAGCTTTCTTT. As protein: CASSPNRQGALWVNTEAFF.

The V gene is TRBV6-5, the J gene TRBJ2-7; TRBD2 agrees at 10 bases. The CDR3 has 14 amino acids. Germline CDR1 is MNHEY and CDR2 is SVGAGI. The ends lost 9 bases at V and 7 bases at J; junction bases unmatched: 12. The CDR3 loop reads CASGYLAGVGEQYF. Here the CDR3 DNA reads TGTGCCAGTGGTTACCTAGCGGGAGTTGGGGAGCAGTACTTC.

The chain carries TRBV7-9 and TRBJ2-7; 7 bases agree with TRBD1. The junction had 4 bases not matched to a gene; V was cut back by 5 bases and J by 0 bases. Germline V lookup: CDR1 SEHNR, CDR2 FQNEAQ (reference sequence). This CDR3 is built from 14 residues. Here the CDR3 DNA reads TGTGCCAGCAGCCTACAGGGGAGCTCCTACGAGCAGTACGTC. This translates into CASSLQGSSYEQYV.

The V gene is TRBV7-9, the J gene TRBJ2-2, with 9 bases aligning to TRBD1. The V gene's germline CDR1 is SEHNR and CDR2 FQNEAQ (reference sequence). The CDR3 has 19 residues. Losses at the gene ends were 4 bases for V and 4 bases for J; bases not matched to a gene: 16. The CDR3 protein is CASSWWGTGNQRTTGELFF. The CDR3 DNA follows: TGTGCCAGCAGCTGGTGGGGGACAGGGAATCAACGAACCACCGGGGAGCTGTTTTTT.

As concerns this clone: The junction differs from germline at one of its ends, possibly a read error. The V and J genes are TRBV10-3 and TRBJ2-7, with 9 bases aligning to TRBD2. Germline CDR1 ENHRY, CDR2 SYGVKD. The CDR3 contains 15 residues. The CDR3 DNA follows: TGTGCCAGCAGTGAAGGGACTAGCCTTTCCTACGAGCAGTACTTC. Protein: CASSEGTSLSYEQYF.

V gene TRBV28 combines with J gene TRBJ1-2, with D possibly TRBD1 on 6 matching bases. V was pared by 7 bases and J by 2 bases, with 11 bases between. CDR3 length equals 13 residues. Germline lookup yields CDR1 MDHEN and CDR2 SYDVKM. The CDR3 sequence is CASIGQLNYGYTF. The CDR3 region has the DNA TGTGCCAGCATTGGACAGTTAAACTATGGCTACACCTTC.

About this clone: Other DNA sequences of this sample code for an identical CDR3. V and J are TRBV28 and TRBJ1-2; tentative D call: TRBD1 (6 bases). Deletions cut 4 bases from V and 5 bases from J, with 8 bases between. Germline V gene data show CDR1 as MDHEN and CDR2 as SYDVKM. The CDR3 is 12 amino acids. In nucleotides, the CDR3 is TGTGCCAGCAGTTCAGGGGCGTATGGCTACACCTTC. It translates to CASSSGAYGYTF.

The CDR3 DNA reads as TGTGCCAGTAGTACGACAGGGATTGGTTCACCCCTCCACTTT. The encoded protein is CASSTTGIGSPLHF. V gene TRBV19 combines with J gene TRBJ1-6, with 7 bases lining up with TRBD1. The CDR3 has 14 residues. The germline V gene encodes CDR1 LNHDA and CDR2 SQIVND (reference sequence). After removal of 4 bases from V and 9 bases from J, the junction contained 6 bases not matched to a gene. The variable domain in full, with the rest retrieved from reference TRBV19 and TRBJ1-6, is DGGITQSPKYLFRKEGQNVTLSCEQNLNHDAMYWYRQDPGQGLRLIYYSQIVNDFQKGDIAEGYSVSREKKESFPLTVTSAQKNPTAFYLCASSTTGIGSPLHFGNGTRLTVT.

This clone was counted a few times. This sequence joins TRBV6-1 and TRBJ1-5; D is unclear. The V and J ends lost 0 bases and 3 bases respectively, with 6 bases between them. This CDR3 is 14 amino acids long. Germline V lookup: CDR1 MNHNS, CDR2 SASEGT. The CDR3: CASSEAQNNQPQHF. The CDR3 DNA follows: TGTGCCAGCAGTGAAGCGCAGAACAATCAGCCCCAGCATTTT.

V is TRBV12-3 or TRBV12-4 and J is TRBJ1-3, with D unresolved. CDR3 size: 12 residues. V was cut by 6 bases and J by 5 bases, with 8 bases left in between. The CDR3 here is CASSSYRNTIYF. The CDR3 region has the DNA TGTGCCAGCAGCTCATACAGAAACACCATATATTTT.

The chain employs TRBV5-1 and TRBJ1-1, with D unclear. Germline-derived CDR1 and CDR2 are SGHRS and YFSETQ. V shed 0 bases and J shed 2 bases, with 11 bases lying between them. The CDR3 loop spans 15 amino acids. The CDR3 reads CASSLAGRGNTEAFF. The CDR3 DNA follows: TGCGCCAGCAGCTTGGCTGGCAGAGGCAACACTGAAGCTTTCTTT.

The V call is TRBV5-4, the J call TRBJ2-2; 7 bases fit TRBD1. The V gene's germline CDR1 is SGHNT and CDR2 YYREEE (reference sequence). This CDR3 is built from 15 residues. The J segment lost 6 bases and the V segment lost 0 bases, leaving 5 bases of the junction unmatched. The chain's CDR3 is CASSLEGGAPGELFF. The CDR3 region has the DNA TGTGCCAGCAGCTTGGAAGGGGGCGCGCCCGGGGAGCTGTTTTTT.

The genes are TRBV5-1 and TRBJ2-5, with a possible D match to TRBD1 (5 bases). The V and J ends lost 4 bases and 2 bases respectively, with 15 bases between them. In germline, CDR1 is SGHRS, CDR2 YFSETQ. The CDR3 totals 15 residues. CDR3 nucleotides: TGCGCCAGCAGCCTATCATCGACAGTGCAAGAGACCCAGTACTTC. Translated: CASSLSSTVQETQYF.

This chain connects TRBV2 to TRBJ1-5; D is possibly TRBD1 (5 bases). The CDR3 has 17 residues. Between the trimmed V and J ends, which lost 4 bases and 0 bases, there was a span of 16 bases. The germline gives CDR1 SNHLY, CDR2 FYNNEI. The DNA for the CDR3 is TGTGCCAGCAGTGGGGGCCCGGGACTCCTTAGCAATCAGCCCCAGCATTTT. Encoded protein: CASSGGPGLLSNQPQHF.

The genes are TRBV6-5 and TRBJ2-1, with 7 positions matching TRBD2. Germline CDR1 is MNHEY and CDR2 is SVGAGI. The CDR3 length is 15 residues. Unmatched junction bases numbered 8, after V lost 7 bases and J lost 2 bases. The DNA for the CDR3 is TGTGCCAGCACCCCAGCACGGGGGGCCTACAATGAGCAGTTCTTC. It encodes CASTPARGAYNEQFF.

This rearrangement joins TRBV21-1 to TRBJ1-1; TRBD1, the table's D call, was not compared with the DNA. TRBV21-1 is described as a pseudogene. The CDR3 has 15 residues. In DNA, the CDR3 is TGTGCCAGCAGCAGGGGCAGGGGGCCGAGCACTGAAGCTTTCTTT. Its translation is CASSRGRGPSTEAFF.

V usage is TRBV10-2 and J usage is TRBJ2-1; 8 nucleotides align to TRBD2. With V trimmed by 6 bases and J by 3 bases, 10 bases remained unmatched. Per the germline V gene, CDR1 is WSHSY and CDR2 is SAAADI. This CDR3 has 16 amino acids. The CDR3 reads CASSGLSGNRYNEQFF. The CDR3, as DNA: TGCGCCAGCAGCGGCCTTAGCGGGAACCGCTACAATGAGCAGTTCTTC.